This T cell receptor beta chain appears in the sequencing data of a study of blood T cell repertoires in COVID-19. Turning to the study itself: Sample material is recorded as cDNA or gDNA derived from T cells, B-cell-depleted T cells, or PBMCs.

Clinical histories supplied by participants themselves formed the basis of cohort assignment. Exposed enrollees had met someone with a PCR-confirmed or clinician-diagnosed COVID-19 case at some point within the 2 weeks before study entry. In the study's own analysis: Nucleated cell counts were estimated from reference gene primer amplification. Measured with immunoSEQ multiplex PCR; TCRdb has only the in-frame clones, and not every one. Clone size and V and J calls were adopted from that table, with D and trimming inferred from the DNA. The data hold fewer than 250,000 clones, with 80% to 90% observed a single time. V shed 4 bases, J shed 6 bases, and the junction held 8 bases outside the gene matches. The length of the CDR3 is 15 residues. The germline V gene encodes CDR1 LNHDA and CDR2 SQIVND (reference sequence).

The rearrangement uses TRBV19 and TRBJ2-7; TRBD1 matches 11 bases. Material for sequencing was PBMCs or T cells enriched from blood (not recorded which). The clonotype originates from a woman in her fifties or sixties who had been exposed to COVID-19. This CDR3 reads CASSTRTGGLAEQYF. In nucleotides, the CDR3 is TGTGCCAGTAGTACCCGGACAGGGGGCCTCGCCGAGCAGTACTTC.